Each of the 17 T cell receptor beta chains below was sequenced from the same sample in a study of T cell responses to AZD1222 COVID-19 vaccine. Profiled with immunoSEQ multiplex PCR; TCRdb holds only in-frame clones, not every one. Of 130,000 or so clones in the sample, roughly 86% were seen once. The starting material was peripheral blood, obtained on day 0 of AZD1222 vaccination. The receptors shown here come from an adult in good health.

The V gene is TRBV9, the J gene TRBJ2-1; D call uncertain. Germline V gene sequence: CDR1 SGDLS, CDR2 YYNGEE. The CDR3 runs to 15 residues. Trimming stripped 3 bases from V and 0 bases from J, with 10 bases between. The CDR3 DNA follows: TGTGCCAGCAGCGCCGCTCCGGGCTCCTACAATGAGCAGTTCTTC. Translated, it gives CASSAAPGSYNEQFF.

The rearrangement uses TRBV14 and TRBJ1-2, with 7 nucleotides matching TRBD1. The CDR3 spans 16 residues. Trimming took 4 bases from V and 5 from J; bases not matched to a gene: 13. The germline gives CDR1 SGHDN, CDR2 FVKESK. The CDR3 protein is CASSPSNPGQRYGYTF. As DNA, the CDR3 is TGTGCCAGCAGCCCTAGCAACCCGGGACAGCGTTATGGCTACACCTTC.

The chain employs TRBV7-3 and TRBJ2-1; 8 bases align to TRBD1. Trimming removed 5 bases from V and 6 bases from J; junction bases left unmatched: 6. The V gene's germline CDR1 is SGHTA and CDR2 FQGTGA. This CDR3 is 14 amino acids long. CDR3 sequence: CASSPRTGPNEQFF. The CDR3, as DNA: TGTGCCAGCAGCCCTCGGACAGGGCCCAATGAGCAGTTCTTC.

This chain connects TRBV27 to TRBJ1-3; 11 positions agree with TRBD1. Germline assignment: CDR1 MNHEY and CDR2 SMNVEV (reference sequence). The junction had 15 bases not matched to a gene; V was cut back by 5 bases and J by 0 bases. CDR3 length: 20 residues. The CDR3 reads CASSPYSGTGGYHSGNTIYF. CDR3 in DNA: TGTGCCAGCAGTCCATACTCCGGGACAGGGGGTTACCACTCTGGAAACACCATATATTTT.

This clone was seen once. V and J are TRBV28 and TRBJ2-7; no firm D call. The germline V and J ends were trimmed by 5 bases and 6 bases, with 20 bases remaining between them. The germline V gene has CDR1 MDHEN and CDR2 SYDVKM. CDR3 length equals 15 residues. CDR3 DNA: TGTGCCAGCAGTCTCCTTCCGCCCCCTAGTGCCGAGCAGTACTTC. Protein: CASSLLPPPSAEQYF.

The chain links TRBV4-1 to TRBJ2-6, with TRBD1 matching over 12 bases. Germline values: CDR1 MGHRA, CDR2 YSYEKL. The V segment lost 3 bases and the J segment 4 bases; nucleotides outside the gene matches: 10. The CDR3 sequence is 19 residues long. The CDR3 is CASSQAGTGGRRGANVLTF. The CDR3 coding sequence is TGCGCCAGCAGCCAGGCCGGGACAGGGGGCCGTCGAGGGGCCAACGTCCTGACTTTC.

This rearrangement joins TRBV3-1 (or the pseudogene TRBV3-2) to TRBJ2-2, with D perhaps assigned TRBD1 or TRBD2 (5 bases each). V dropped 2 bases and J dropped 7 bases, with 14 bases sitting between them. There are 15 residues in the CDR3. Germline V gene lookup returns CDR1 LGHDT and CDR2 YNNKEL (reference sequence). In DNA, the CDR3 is TGTGCCAGCAGCCAACTCGGGGCACTCAGCGGGGAGCTGTTTTTT. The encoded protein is CASSQLGALSGELFF.

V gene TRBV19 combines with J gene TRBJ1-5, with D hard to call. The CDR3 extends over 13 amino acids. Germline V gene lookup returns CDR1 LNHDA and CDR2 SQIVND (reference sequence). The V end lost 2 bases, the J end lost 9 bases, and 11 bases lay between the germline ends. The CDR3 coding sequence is TGTGCCAGTAGTATATCCGGGATTAGGCCCCAGCATTTT. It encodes CASSISGIRPQHF.

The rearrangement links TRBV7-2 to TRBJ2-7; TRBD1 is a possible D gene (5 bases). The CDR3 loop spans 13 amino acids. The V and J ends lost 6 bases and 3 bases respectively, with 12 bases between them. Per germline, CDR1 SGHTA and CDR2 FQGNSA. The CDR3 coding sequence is TGTGCCAGCAGTGACAGTTCCAACTACGAGCAGTACTTC. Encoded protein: CASSDSSNYEQYF.

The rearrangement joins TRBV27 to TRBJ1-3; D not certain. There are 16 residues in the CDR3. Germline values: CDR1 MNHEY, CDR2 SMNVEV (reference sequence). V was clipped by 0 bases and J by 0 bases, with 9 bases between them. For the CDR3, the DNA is TGTGCCAGCAGTTTATCGAAGACCATCTCTGGAAACACCATATATTTT. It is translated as CASSLSKTISGNTIYF.

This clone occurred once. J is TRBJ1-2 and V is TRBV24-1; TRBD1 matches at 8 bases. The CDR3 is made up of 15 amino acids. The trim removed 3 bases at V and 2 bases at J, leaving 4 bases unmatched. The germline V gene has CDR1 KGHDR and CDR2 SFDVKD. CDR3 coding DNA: TGTGCCACCAGTGATAACGGACAGGGCAACTATGGCTACACCTTC. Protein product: CATSDNGQGNYGYTF.

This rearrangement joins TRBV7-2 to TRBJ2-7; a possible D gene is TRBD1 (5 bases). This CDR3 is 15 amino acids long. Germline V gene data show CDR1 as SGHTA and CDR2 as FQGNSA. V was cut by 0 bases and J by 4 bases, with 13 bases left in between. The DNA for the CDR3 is TGTGCCAGCAGCTTAGCGCTCGTGGGGCGGTACGAGCAGTACTTC. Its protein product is CASSLALVGRYEQYF.

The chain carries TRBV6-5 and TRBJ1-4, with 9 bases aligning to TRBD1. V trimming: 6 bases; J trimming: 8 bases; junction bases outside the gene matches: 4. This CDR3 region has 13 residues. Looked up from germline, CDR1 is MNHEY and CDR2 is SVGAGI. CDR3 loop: CASRGTGREKLFF. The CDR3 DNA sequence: TGTGCCAGCAGAGGGACAGGGCGCGAAAAACTGTTTTTT.

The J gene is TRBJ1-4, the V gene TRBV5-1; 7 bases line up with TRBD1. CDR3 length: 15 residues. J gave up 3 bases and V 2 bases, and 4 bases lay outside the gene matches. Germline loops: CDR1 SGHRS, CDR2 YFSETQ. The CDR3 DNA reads TGCGCCAGCAGCTTTACAGGGGAAGCTAATGAAAAACTGTTTTTT. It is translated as CASSFTGEANEKLFF.

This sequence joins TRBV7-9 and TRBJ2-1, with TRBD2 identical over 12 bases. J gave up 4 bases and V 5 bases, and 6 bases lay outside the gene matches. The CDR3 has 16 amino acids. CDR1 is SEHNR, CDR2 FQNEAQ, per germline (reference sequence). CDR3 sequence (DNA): TGTGCCAGCAGCGCAGGGACTAGCGGGCCGTACAATGAGCAGTTCTTC. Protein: CASSAGTSGPYNEQFF.

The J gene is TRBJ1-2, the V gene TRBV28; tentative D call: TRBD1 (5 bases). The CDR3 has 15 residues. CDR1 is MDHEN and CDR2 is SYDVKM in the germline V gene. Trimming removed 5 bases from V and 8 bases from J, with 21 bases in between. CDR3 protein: CASSARDFSNQGYTF. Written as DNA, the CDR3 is TGTGCCAGCAGTGCCAGGGACTTTTCCAACCAGGGCTACACCTTC.

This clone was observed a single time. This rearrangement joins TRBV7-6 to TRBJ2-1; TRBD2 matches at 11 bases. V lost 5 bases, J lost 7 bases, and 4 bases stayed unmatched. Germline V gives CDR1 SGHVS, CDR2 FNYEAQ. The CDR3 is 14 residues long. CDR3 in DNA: TGTGCCAGCAGCCTCCCTAGCGGGGGGAATGAGCAGTTCTTC. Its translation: CASSLPSGGNEQFF.